Below, 7 T cell receptor beta chains from the same sample are listed, as sequenced in a study of blood T cell repertoires in COVID-19. The method was immunoSEQ multiplex PCR; TCRdb's version includes in-frame clones alone and lacks a portion of them. The data hold about 310,000 clones, with approximately 90% observed a single time. Sequences were obtained from peripheral blood. These receptors were taken from a young man with active or convalescent COVID-19.

J is TRBJ1-2 and V is TRBV15; D gene ambiguous. This CDR3 is 14 amino acids long. Between the trimmed V and J ends, which lost 0 bases and 6 bases, there was a span of 11 bases. CDR1 LNHNV and CDR2 YYDKDF come from the germline V gene (reference sequence). The CDR3 coding sequence is TGTGCCACCAGCAGAGATACAGCGGGGAATGGCTACACCTTC. This translates into CATSRDTAGNGYTF.

The J gene is TRBJ1-4, the V gene TRBV18, with TRBD1 matching 7 bases. The CDR3 sequence is 19 residues long. Germline assignment: CDR1 KGHSH and CDR2 LQKENI. J gave up 1 base and V 2 bases, and 13 bases lay outside the gene matches. CDR3 residues: CASSPLKPGQQGTNEKLFF. CDR3 DNA: TGTGCCAGCTCACCATTGAAACCGGGACAGCAGGGAACTAATGAAAAACTGTTTTTT.

The chain employs TRBV7-7 and TRBJ2-5, with D possibly matching TRBD2 (5 bases). Trimming removed 5 bases at V and 1 base at J, with 14 bases between. Germline V gene data show CDR1 as SSHAT and CDR2 as FNYEAQ (reference sequence). There are 15 residues in the CDR3. CDR3 amino acids: CASSPTRSGQETQYF. CDR3 nucleotides: TGTGCCAGCAGCCCCACCCGAAGCGGCCAAGAGACCCAGTACTTC.

The rearrangement uses TRBV5-5 and TRBJ2-2, with D uncertain. Germline V gene sequence: CDR1 SGHKS, CDR2 YYEKEE (reference sequence). V lost 3 bases and J lost 2, with 11 bases in between. The CDR3 runs 15 residues. This CDR3 is CASSSTVVNTGELFF. In nucleotides, the CDR3 is TGTGCCAGCAGCTCCACGGTAGTAAACACCGGGGAGCTGTTTTTT.

The rearrangement links TRBV27 to TRBJ1-1; 9 bases map to TRBD1. Trimming removed 6 bases from V and 3 bases from J; junction bases left unmatched: 5. This CDR3 has 14 residues. Germline V gene sequence: CDR1 MNHEY, CDR2 SMNVEV (reference sequence). In nucleotides, the CDR3 is TGTGCCAGCAGATCGACAGGGGGGTACACTGAAGCTTTCTTT. This codes for CASRSTGGYTEAFF.

The chain employs TRBV4-3 and TRBJ1-6, with a weak D call TRBD1 (5 bases). CDR3 length equals 16 residues. CDR1 is LGHNA and CDR2 is YSLEER in the germline V gene. V was clipped by 0 bases and J by 10 bases, with 16 bases between them. The CDR3 bases are TGCGCCAGCAGCCAAGATCTTAGCGGGGCTAGATCACCCCTCCACTTT. Its translation is CASSQDLSGARSPLHF.

The table lists this clone with a count of one. The chain has TRBV27 and TRBJ1-2, with 8 bases matching TRBD1. The CDR3 is 13 amino acids. The V gene end was trimmed by 6 bases and the J gene end by 8 bases; junction bases not matched to a gene: 8. The germline CDR1 and CDR2 sequences are MNHEY and SMNVEV (reference sequence). CDR3 bases: TGTGCCAGCAGATCAGGGGGCGCAGGAGGCTACACCTTC. The encoded protein is CASRSGGAGGYTF.